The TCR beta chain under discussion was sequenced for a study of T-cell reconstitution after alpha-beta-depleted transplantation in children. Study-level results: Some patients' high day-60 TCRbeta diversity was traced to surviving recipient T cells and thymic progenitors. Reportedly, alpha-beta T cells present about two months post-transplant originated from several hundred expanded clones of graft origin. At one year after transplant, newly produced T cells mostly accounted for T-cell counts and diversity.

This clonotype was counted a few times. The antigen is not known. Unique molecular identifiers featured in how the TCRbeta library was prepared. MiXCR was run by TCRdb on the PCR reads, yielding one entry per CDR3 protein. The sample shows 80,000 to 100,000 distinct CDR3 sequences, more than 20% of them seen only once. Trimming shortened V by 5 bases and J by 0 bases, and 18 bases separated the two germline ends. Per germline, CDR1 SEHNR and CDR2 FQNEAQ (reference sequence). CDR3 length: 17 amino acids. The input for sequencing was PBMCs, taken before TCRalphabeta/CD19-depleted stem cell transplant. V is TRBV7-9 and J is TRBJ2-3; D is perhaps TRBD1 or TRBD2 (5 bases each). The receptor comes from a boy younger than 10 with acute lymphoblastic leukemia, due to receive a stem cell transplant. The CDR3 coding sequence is TGTGCCAGCAGCCAGTGGGGGACGCGAGGGAGCACAGATACGCAGTATTTT. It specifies CASSQWGTRGSTDTQYF. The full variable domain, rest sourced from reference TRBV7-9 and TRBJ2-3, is DTGVSQNPRHKITKRGQNVTFRCDPISEHNRLYWYRQTLGQGPEFLTYFQNEAQLEKSRLLSDRFSAERPKGSFSTLEIQRTEQGDSAMYLCASSQWGTRGSTDTQYFGPGTRLTVL.